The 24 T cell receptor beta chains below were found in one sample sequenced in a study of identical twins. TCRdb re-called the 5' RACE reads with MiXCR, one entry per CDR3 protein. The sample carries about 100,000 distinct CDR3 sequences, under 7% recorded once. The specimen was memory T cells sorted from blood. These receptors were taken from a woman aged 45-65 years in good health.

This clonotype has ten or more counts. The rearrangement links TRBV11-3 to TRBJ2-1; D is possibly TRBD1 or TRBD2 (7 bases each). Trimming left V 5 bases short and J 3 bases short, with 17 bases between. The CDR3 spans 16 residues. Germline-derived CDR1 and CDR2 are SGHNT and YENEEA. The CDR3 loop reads CASSPAGGTIYNEQFF. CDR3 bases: TGTGCCAGCAGCCCCGCAGGGGGGACTATCTACAATGAGCAGTTCTTC.

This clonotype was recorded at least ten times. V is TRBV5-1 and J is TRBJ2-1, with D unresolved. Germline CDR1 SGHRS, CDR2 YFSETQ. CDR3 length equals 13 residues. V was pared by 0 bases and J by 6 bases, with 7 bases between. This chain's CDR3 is CASSLDAINEQFF. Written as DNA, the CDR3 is TGCGCCAGCAGCTTGGACGCCATCAATGAGCAGTTCTTC. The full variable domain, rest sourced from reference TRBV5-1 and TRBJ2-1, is KAGVTQTPRYLIKTRGQQVTLSCSPISGHRSVSWYQQTPGQGLQFLFEYFSETQRNKGNFPGRFSGRQFSNSRSEMNVSTLELGDSALYLCASSLDAINEQFFGPGTRLTVL.

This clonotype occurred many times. CDR3 in DNA: TGTGCCAGCAGCCTGGGACAGGGTTTCGAAAAACTGTTTTTT. Amino acid sequence: CASSLGQGFEKLFF. The rearrangement uses TRBV7-9 and TRBJ1-4; 9 bases fit TRBD1. This CDR3 has 14 amino acids. Germline loops: CDR1 SEHNR, CDR2 FQNEAQ (reference sequence). The J segment lost 8 bases and the V segment lost 5 bases, leaving 6 bases of the junction unmatched.

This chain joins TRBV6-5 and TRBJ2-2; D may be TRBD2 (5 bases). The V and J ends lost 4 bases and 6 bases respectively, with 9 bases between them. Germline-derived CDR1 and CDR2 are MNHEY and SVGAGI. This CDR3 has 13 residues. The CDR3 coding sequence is TGTGCCAGCAGTTCCTTCGGGGCCGGGGAGCTGTTTTTT. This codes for CASSSFGAGELFF.

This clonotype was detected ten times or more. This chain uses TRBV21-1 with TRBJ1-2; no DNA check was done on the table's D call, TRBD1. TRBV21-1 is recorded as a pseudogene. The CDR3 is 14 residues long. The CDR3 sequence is CASSIRTGVYGYTF. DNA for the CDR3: TGTGCCAGCAGCATCCGGACAGGGGTCTATGGCTACACCTTC.

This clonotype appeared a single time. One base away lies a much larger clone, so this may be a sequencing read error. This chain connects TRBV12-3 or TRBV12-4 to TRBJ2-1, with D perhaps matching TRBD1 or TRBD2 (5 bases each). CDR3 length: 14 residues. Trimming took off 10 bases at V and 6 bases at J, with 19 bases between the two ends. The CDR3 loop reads CANRSGTFFNEQFF. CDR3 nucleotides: TGTGCCAACAGGTCCGGGACCTTTTTCAATGAGCAGTTCTTC.

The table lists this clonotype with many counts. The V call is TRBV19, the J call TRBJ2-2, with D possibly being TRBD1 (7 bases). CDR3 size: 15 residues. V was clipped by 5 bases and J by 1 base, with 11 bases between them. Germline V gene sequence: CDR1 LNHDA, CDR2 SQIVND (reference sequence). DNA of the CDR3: TGTGCCAGTAGTGGGAGGACAGGGAACACCGGGGAGCTGTTTTTT. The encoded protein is CASSGRTGNTGELFF.

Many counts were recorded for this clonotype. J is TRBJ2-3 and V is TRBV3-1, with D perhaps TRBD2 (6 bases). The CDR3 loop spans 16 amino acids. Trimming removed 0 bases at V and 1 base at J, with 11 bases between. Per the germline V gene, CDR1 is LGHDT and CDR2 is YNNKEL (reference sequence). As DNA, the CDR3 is TGTGCCAGCAGCCAAGACATAGCGGTTGGCACAGATACGCAGTATTTT. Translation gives CASSQDIAVGTDTQYF.

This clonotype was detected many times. DNA of the CDR3: TGTGCCAGTAGTTTATACCCCGACAATGAGCAGTTCTTC. It specifies CASSLYPDNEQFF. The chain uses TRBV19 and TRBJ2-1, with D unresolved. Germline V gene lookup returns CDR1 LNHDA and CDR2 SQIVND (reference sequence). Trimming took 5 bases from V and 5 from J, leaving 10 bases between them. CDR3 length equals 13 residues.

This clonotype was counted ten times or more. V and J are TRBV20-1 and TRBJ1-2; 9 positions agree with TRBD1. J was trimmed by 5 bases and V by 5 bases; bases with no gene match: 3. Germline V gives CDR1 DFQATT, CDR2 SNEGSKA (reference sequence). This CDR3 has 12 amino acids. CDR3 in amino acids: CSARDRAYGYTF. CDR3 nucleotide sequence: TGCAGTGCTCGGGACAGGGCTTATGGCTACACCTTC.

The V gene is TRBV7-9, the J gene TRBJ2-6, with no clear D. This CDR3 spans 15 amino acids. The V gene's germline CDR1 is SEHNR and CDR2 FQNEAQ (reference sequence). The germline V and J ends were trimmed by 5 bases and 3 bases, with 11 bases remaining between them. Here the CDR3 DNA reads TGTGCCAGCAGCCCCGGGCGGAGTGGGGCCAACGTCCTGACTTTC. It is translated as CASSPGRSGANVLTF.

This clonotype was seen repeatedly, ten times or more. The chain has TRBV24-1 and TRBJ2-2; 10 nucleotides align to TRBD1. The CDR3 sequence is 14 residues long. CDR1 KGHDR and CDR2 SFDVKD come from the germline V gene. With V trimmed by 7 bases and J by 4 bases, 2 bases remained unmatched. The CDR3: CATRGQGVTGELFF. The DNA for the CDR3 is TGTGCCACCAGAGGACAGGGGGTCACCGGGGAGCTGTTTTTT.

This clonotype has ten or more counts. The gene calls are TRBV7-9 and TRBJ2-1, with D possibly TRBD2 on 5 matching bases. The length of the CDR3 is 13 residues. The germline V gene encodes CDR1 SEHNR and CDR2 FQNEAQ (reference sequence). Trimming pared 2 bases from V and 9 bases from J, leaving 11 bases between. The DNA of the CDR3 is TGTGCCAGCAGCTTAACGAGCGGTGGTGAGCAGTTCTTC. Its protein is CASSLTSGGEQFF.

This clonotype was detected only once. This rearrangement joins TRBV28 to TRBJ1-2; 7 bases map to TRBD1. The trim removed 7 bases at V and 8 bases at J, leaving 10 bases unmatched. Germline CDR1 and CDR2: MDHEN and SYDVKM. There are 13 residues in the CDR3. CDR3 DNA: TGTGCCAGCATTGTGACAGGGCACGCGGGCTACACCTTC. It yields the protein CASIVTGHAGYTF.

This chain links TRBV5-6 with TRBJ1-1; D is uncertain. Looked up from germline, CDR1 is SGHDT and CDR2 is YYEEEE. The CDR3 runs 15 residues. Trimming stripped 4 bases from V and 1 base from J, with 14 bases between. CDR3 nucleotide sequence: TGTGCCAGCAGCCGGCCGACTTTGGGGAACACTGAAGCTTTCTTT. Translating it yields CASSRPTLGNTEAFF.

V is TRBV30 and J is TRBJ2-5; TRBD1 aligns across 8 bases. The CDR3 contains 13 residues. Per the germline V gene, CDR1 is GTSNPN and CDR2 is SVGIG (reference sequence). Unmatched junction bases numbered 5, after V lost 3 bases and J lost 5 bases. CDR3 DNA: TGTGCCTGGAGATTACAGGGGGTGGAGACCCAGTACTTC. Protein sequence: CAWRLQGVETQYF.

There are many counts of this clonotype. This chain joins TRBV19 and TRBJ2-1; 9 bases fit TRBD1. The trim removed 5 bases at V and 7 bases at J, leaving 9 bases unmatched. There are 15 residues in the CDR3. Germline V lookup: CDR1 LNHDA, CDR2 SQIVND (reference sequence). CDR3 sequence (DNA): TGTGCCAGTAGTTTAGGGACAGGGTATTATAATGAGCAGTTCTTC. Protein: CASSLGTGYYNEQFF. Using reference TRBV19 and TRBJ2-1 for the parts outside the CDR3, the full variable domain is DGGITQSPKYLFRKEGQNVTLSCEQNLNHDAMYWYRQDPGQGLRLIYYSQIVNDFQKGDIAEGYSVSREKKESFPLTVTSAQKNPTAFYLCASSLGTGYYNEQFFGPGTRLTVL.

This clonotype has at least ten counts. CDR3 bases: TGTGCCAGCAGTTTCTCCGCAGGGGGAAAAAAACTGTTTTTT. Its protein is CASSFSAGGKKLFF. The chain uses TRBV12-3 or TRBV12-4 and TRBJ1-4, with 7 bases identical to TRBD1. The V segment lost 3 bases and the J segment 9 bases; nucleotides outside the gene matches: 7. The CDR3 loop spans 14 amino acids.

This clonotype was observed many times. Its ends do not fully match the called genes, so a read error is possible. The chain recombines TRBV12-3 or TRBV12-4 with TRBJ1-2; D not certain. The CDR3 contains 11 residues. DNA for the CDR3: TGTGCCAGCAGTTTAGCGGTGGGCCTATCCTTC. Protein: CASSLAVGLSF.

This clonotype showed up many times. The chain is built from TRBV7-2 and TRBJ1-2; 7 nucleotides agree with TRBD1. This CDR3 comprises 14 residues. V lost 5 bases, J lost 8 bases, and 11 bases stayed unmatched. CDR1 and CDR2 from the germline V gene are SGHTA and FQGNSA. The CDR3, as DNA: TGTGCCAGCAGCGAGGGACAGAACATGAGGGGCTACACCTTC. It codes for CASSEGQNMRGYTF.

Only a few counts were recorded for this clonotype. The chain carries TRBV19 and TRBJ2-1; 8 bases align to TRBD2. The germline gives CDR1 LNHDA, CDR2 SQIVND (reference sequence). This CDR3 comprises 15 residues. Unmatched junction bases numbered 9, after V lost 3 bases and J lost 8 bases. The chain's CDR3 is CASSIGGRLRDEQFF. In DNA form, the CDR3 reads TGTGCCAGTAGTATCGGCGGGAGGCTAAGGGATGAGCAGTTCTTC.

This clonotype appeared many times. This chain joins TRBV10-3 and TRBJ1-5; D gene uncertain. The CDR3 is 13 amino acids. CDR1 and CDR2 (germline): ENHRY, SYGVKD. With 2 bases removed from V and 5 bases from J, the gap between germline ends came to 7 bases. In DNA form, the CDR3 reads TGTGCCATCAGTGAGGCAGGAGATCAGCCCCAGCATTTT. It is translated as CAISEAGDQPQHF.

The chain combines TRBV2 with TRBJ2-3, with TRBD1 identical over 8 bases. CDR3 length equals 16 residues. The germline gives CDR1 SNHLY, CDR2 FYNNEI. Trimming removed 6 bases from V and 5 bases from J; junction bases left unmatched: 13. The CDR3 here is CASSPADRVTVDTQYF. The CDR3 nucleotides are TGTGCCAGCAGCCCCGCGGACAGGGTAACGGTAGATACGCAGTATTTT.

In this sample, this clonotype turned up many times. CDR3 sequence (DNA): TGCGCCAGCAGCTTGGTTCTGGATGGCACTGAAGCTTTCTTT. This codes for CASSLVLDGTEAFF. The genes are TRBV5-1 and TRBJ1-1; D is uncertain. This CDR3 has 14 residues. The germline gives CDR1 SGHRS, CDR2 YFSETQ. V lost 0 bases and J 4 bases, leaving 10 bases between the germline ends.